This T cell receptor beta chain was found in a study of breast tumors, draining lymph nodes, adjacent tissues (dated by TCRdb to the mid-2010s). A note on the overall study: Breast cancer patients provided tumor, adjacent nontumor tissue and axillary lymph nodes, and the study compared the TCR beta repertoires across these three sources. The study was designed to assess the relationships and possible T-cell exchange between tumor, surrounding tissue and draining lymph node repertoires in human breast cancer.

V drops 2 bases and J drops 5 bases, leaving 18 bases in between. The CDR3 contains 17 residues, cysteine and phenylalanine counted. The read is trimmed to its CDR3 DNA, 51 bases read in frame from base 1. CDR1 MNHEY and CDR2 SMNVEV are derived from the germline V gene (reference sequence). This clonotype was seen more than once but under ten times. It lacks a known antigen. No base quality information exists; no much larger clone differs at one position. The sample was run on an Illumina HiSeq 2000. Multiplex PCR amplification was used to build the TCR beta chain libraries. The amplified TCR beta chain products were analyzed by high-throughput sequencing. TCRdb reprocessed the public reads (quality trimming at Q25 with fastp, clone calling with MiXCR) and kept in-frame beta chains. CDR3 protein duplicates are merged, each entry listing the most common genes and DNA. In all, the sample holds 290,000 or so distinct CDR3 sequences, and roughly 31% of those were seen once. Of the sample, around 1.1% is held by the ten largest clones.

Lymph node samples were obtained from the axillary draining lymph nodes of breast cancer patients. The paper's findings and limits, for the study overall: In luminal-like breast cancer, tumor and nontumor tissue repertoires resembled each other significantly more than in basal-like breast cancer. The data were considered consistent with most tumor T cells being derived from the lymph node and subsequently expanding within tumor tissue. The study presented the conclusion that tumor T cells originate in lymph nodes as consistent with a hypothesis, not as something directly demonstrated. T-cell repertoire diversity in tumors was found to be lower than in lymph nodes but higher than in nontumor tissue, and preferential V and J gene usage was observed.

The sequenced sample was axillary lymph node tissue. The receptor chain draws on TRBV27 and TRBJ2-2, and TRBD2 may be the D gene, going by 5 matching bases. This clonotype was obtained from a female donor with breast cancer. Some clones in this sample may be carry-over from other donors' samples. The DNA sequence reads TGTGCCAGCAGTTTAACCCAGACTAACACCGTTACCGGGGAGCTGTTTTTT. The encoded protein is CASSLTQTNTVTGELFF.